Following are 24 T cell receptor beta chains from one sample sequenced in a study of blood T cell repertoires in COVID-19. Data came from immunoSEQ multiplex PCR; TCRdb stores just in-frame clones and leaves some out. The repertoire includes fewer than 350,000 clones, approximately 91% of them detected once, and about 2.1% sits in the top ten. Sequenced sample: PBMCs or T cells enriched from blood (not recorded which). These receptors came from a middle-aged woman with acute COVID-19.

The chain uses TRBV27 and TRBJ2-6; perhaps TRBD1 as D (6 bases). Germline CDR1 reads MNHEY; CDR2 reads SMNVEV (reference sequence). This CDR3 is 16 amino acids long. V dropped 8 bases and J dropped 0 bases, with 14 bases sitting between them. The CDR3 sequence is CASCYQQGSGANVLTF. CDR3 DNA sequence: TGTGCCAGCTGCTACCAACAGGGCTCTGGGGCCAACGTCCTGACTTTC.

This chain uses TRBV29-1 with TRBJ1-2; the D is unclear. CDR3 length equals 14 residues. Germline CDR1 and CDR2: SQVTM and ANQGSEA. V was shortened by 3 bases and J by 0 bases, with 11 bases between the two germline ends. This CDR3 is CSVDRRAANYGYTF. DNA for the CDR3: TGCAGCGTTGATCGGCGGGCGGCTAACTATGGCTACACCTTC.

Here the CDR3 reads CASSDTPAGGLRHEQFF. The CDR3 region has the DNA TGTGCCAGCAGTGACACCCCAGCGGGGGGGCTAAGGCATGAGCAGTTCTTC. V is TRBV2 and J is TRBJ2-1, with 10 nucleotides matching TRBD2. Trimming cost V 3 bases and J 8 bases; bases outside gene matches: 13. Per the germline V gene, CDR1 is SNHLY and CDR2 is FYNNEI. The CDR3 runs 17 residues.

This rearrangement joins TRBV30 to TRBJ1-5; unclear D gene. This CDR3 has 13 amino acids. CDR1 is GTSNPN and CDR2 is SVGIG in the germline V gene (reference sequence). V lost 1 base to trimming and J lost 0 bases, with 4 bases between them. CDR3: CAWSDSSNQPQHF. Here the CDR3 DNA reads TGTGCCTGGAGTGACAGTAGCAATCAGCCCCAGCATTTT. Filled out from reference TRBV30 and TRBJ1-5, the complete variable domain reads SQTIHQWPATLVQPVGSPLSLECTVEGTSNPNLYWYRQAAGRGLQLLFYSVGIGQISSEVPQNLSASRPQDRQFILSSKKLLLSDSGFYLCAWSDSSNQPQHFGDGTRLSIL.

V gene TRBV11-2 combines with J gene TRBJ2-6, with 10 bases identical to TRBD1. Trimming at V came to 4 bases and at J to 0 bases, leaving 6 bases not matched to a gene. The CDR3 covers 18 residues. Germline V gene data show CDR1 as SGHAT and CDR2 as FQNNGV. The chain's CDR3 is CASSSGTGAPSGANVLTF. The CDR3 bases are TGTGCCAGCAGCTCCGGGACAGGGGCCCCCTCTGGGGCCAACGTCCTGACTTTC.

This clone was counted a few times. The rearrangement links TRBV11-2 to TRBJ2-3, with 9 positions matching TRBD2. Germline V lookup: CDR1 SGHAT, CDR2 FQNNGV. V shed 5 bases, J shed 2 bases, and the junction held 8 bases outside the gene matches. The CDR3 loop spans 16 amino acids. Here the CDR3 reads CASSLTRLAATDTQYF. The DNA for the CDR3 is TGTGCCAGCAGCCTTACTCGACTAGCGGCCACAGATACGCAGTATTTT.

As regards this clone: Distinct nucleotide sequences in the sample also encode this CDR3. The rearrangement joins TRBV7-2 to TRBJ2-7; tentatively, D is TRBD1 (6 bases). V was cut by 4 bases and J by 1 base, with 8 bases left in between. This CDR3 spans 13 amino acids. CDR1 is SGHTA and CDR2 is FQGNSA in the germline V gene. The CDR3 loop reads CASSSRGSYEQYF. The CDR3 DNA is TGTGCCAGCAGCTCCAGGGGTTCCTACGAGCAGTACTTC.

The chain couples TRBV6-5 to TRBJ2-1; 8 bases fit TRBD1. The CDR3 has 14 residues. Trimming at V came to 5 bases and at J to 3 bases, leaving 3 bases not matched to a gene. Germline-derived CDR1 and CDR2 are MNHEY and SVGAGI. The CDR3 region is CASSHRGDYNEQFF. DNA of the CDR3: TGTGCCAGCAGTCACAGGGGGGACTACAATGAGCAGTTCTTC.

The CDR3 region is CASSLVRNEQFF. The CDR3 DNA follows: TGTGCCAGCAGCTTAGTTCGTAATGAGCAGTTCTTC. This chain connects TRBV7-2 to TRBJ2-1; D remains ambiguous. Trimming pared 1 base from V and 7 bases from J, leaving 5 bases between. Germline CDR1 and CDR2: SGHTA and FQGNSA. CDR3 length: 12 residues.

This chain joins TRBV7-8 and TRBJ1-2, with 8 bases aligning to TRBD1. The length of the CDR3 is 14 residues. The ends lost 1 base at V and 6 bases at J; junction bases unmatched: 4. Germline CDR1 and CDR2: SGHVS and FQNEAQ. The CDR3, as DNA: TGTGCCAGCAGCTTAGAGGGCAGGGGGCATGGCTACACCTTC. Its protein is CASSLEGRGHGYTF.

The V call is TRBV30, the J call TRBJ1-1; D ambiguous. Germline V gives CDR1 GTSNPN, CDR2 SVGIG (reference sequence). The CDR3 totals 13 residues. The V gene lost 4 bases and the J gene lost 5 bases, with 14 bases spanning the gap. CDR3: CAWTRGVITEAFF. Here the CDR3 DNA reads TGTGCCTGGACGCGGGGTGTTATAACTGAAGCTTTCTTT.

As concerns this clone: Different DNA sequences within this sample yield the same CDR3. This chain links TRBV7-9 with TRBJ2-1; D remains unclear. Trimming cost V 2 bases and J 6 bases, with 5 bases left between them. Germline V gene data show CDR1 as SEHNR and CDR2 as FQNEAQ (reference sequence). This CDR3 comprises 12 residues. The CDR3 DNA reads TGTGCCAGCAGCTTATCAGGCAATGAGCAGTTCTTC. Protein sequence: CASSLSGNEQFF. Filled out from reference TRBV7-9 and TRBJ2-1, the complete variable domain reads DTGVSQNPRHKITKRGQNVTFRCDPISEHNRLYWYRQTLGQGPEFLTYFQNEAQLEKSRLLSDRFSAERPKGSFSTLEIQRTEQGDSAMYLCASSLSGNEQFFGPGTRLTVL.

The chain links TRBV6-5 to TRBJ2-7; TRBD1 aligns across 10 bases. CDR1 MNHEY and CDR2 SVGAGI come from the germline V gene. CDR3 length: 15 residues. Unmatched junction bases numbered 6, after V lost 5 bases and J lost 2 bases. DNA of the CDR3: TGTGCCAGCAGTCCCCGACAGGGGGCGGCCTACGAGCAGTACTTC. It is translated as CASSPRQGAAYEQYF.

The CDR3 nucleotides are TGTGCCAGCAGTCCTCACCGAACCGGGACAGCAAACTATGGCTACACCTTC. It translates to CASSPHRTGTANYGYTF. The chain employs TRBV27 and TRBJ1-2, with 7 bases aligning to TRBD1. V lost 5 bases to trimming and J lost 2 bases; unmatched junction nucleotides: 14. The CDR3 loop spans 17 amino acids. Germline V gene sequence: CDR1 MNHEY, CDR2 SMNVEV (reference sequence).

This clone was seen once. The chain links TRBV11-1 to TRBJ2-7, with 8 bases fitting TRBD1. V shed 4 bases and J 7 bases; nucleotides not matched to a gene: 3. The germline CDR1 and CDR2 sequences are SGHAT and FQDESV (reference sequence). The CDR3 totals 12 residues. CDR3 loop: CASSSDREEQYF. The CDR3 DNA follows: TGTGCCAGCAGCTCGGACAGGGAGGAGCAGTACTTC.

The chain employs TRBV6-1 and TRBJ1-1, with D possibly being TRBD1 (5 bases). The CDR3 loop spans 20 amino acids. Germline values: CDR1 MNHNS, CDR2 SASEGT. The V end lost 4 bases, the J end lost 1 base, and 28 bases lay between the germline ends. DNA of the CDR3: TGTGCCAGCAGTGTGGGCCCCTTCCCTACCAGGGCCCCTAAGAACACTGAAGCTTTCTTT. Protein product: CASSVGPFPTRAPKNTEAFF.

There are a few counts of this clone. The V gene is TRBV9, the J gene TRBJ2-7, with D uncertain. The germline V and J ends were trimmed by 3 bases and 7 bases, with 20 bases remaining between them. The CDR3 is made up of 15 amino acids. Looked up from germline, CDR1 is SGDLS and CDR2 is YYNGEE. Here the CDR3 reads CASSAPGETSREQYF. The DNA of the CDR3 is TGTGCCAGCAGCGCACCGGGTGAGACGTCGCGAGAGCAGTACTTC.

This chain uses TRBV11-2 with TRBJ2-5; 7 nucleotides align to TRBD2. Trimming removed 1 base from V and 1 base from J; junction bases left unmatched: 6. The CDR3 contains 16 residues. Per the germline V gene, CDR1 is SGHAT and CDR2 is FQNNGV. CDR3 DNA sequence: TGTGCCAGCAGCTTAGGGTCCAGCGGGGCCCAAGAGACCCAGTACTTC. Translated, it gives CASSLGSSGAQETQYF. The full variable domain, its missing parts supplied by reference TRBV11-2 and TRBJ2-5, is EAGVAQSPRYKIIEKRQSVAFWCNPISGHATLYWYQQILGQGPKLLIQFQNNGVVDDSQLPKDRFSAERLKGVDSTLKIQPAKLEDSAVYLCASSLGSSGAQETQYFGPGTRLLVL.

V usage is TRBV29-1 and J usage is TRBJ2-1, with TRBD2 identical over 9 bases. With 1 base clipped from V and 7 bases from J, the junction kept 8 bases outside the gene matches. The CDR3 sequence is 15 residues long. Germline lookup yields CDR1 SQVTM and CDR2 ANQGSEA. CDR3 protein: CSVEGGRALDNEQFF. The CDR3 nucleotides read TGCAGCGTTGAAGGCGGGAGGGCCCTCGATAATGAGCAGTTCTTC.

The chain has TRBV6-5 and TRBJ1-1; D may be TRBD1 (6 bases). V lost 6 bases and J lost 5, with 13 bases in between. The CDR3 loop spans 13 amino acids. The germline V gene has CDR1 MNHEY and CDR2 SVGAGI. The CDR3 DNA follows: TGTGCCAGCAGCCCAGGGGTCGAGACTGAAGCTTTCTTT. Protein sequence: CASSPGVETEAFF.

The chain uses TRBV2 and TRBJ2-7; 16 bases are a match to TRBD2. The V gene end was trimmed by 6 bases and the J gene end by 4 bases; junction bases not matched to a gene: 0. The germline V gene has CDR1 SNHLY and CDR2 FYNNEI. There are 14 residues in the CDR3. This CDR3 reads CASRGLAGGYEQYF. The CDR3 nucleotides are TGTGCCAGCAGGGGACTAGCGGGAGGGTACGAGCAGTACTTC.

This clone was detected once. The J gene is TRBJ2-1, the V gene TRBV12-5, with 9 bases matching TRBD1. Looked up from germline, CDR1 is LGHNT and CDR2 is FRNRAP. The CDR3 is 14 residues long. Losses at the gene ends were 3 bases for V and 8 bases for J; bases not matched to a gene: 5. The DNA of the CDR3 is TGTGCTAGTGGTTTAGGGACAGGGATAGATGAGCAGTTCTTC. Translated: CASGLGTGIDEQFF.

The chain recombines TRBV4-3 with TRBJ1-1; D is unresolved. This CDR3 has 15 amino acids. V was shortened by 1 base and J by 1 base, with 10 bases between the two germline ends. Germline CDR1 and CDR2: LGHNA and YSLEER. This chain's CDR3 is CASSQGNTWNTEAFF. The CDR3 DNA follows: TGCGCCAGCAGCCAAGGTAACACCTGGAACACTGAAGCTTTCTTT.

The genes are TRBV2 and TRBJ1-3; tentatively, D is TRBD1 (5 bases). Germline V CDR1 and CDR2: SNHLY, FYNNEI. V lost 3 bases, J lost 0 bases, and 9 bases lay in between. This CDR3 has 15 residues. Here the CDR3 reads CASSEVGRSGNTIYF. DNA for the CDR3: TGTGCCAGCAGTGAGGTGGGGCGCTCTGGAAACACCATATATTTT.